Presented here are 14 T cell receptor beta chains from one specimen sequenced in a study of blood T cell repertoires in COVID-19. The data were produced by immunoSEQ multiplex PCR, yet TCRdb's version contains in-frame clones alone and is incomplete. Of fewer than 250,000 clones listed, around nine tenths are singletons. The sequenced material came from peripheral blood. The receptor set was obtained from a man in his forties with acute or convalescent COVID-19.

This chain links TRBV7-3 with TRBJ2-1, with 8 bases matching TRBD2. CDR3 size: 13 residues. CDR1 is SGHTA and CDR2 is FQGTGA in the germline V gene. V lost 5 bases and J lost 7; bases outside the gene matches: 4. CDR3 amino acids: CASSPSGSNEQFF. The CDR3 DNA sequence: TGTGCCAGCAGCCCAAGCGGGAGTAATGAGCAGTTCTTC.

The chain employs TRBV10-3 and TRBJ1-2, with TRBD1 identical over 10 bases. Trimming took 2 bases from V and 4 from J; bases not matched to a gene: 1. The V gene's germline CDR1 is ENHRY and CDR2 SYGVKD. CDR3 length: 14 amino acids. The CDR3 reads CAISERDRGYGYTF. The CDR3 DNA sequence: TGTGCCATCAGTGAGCGGGACAGGGGCTATGGCTACACCTTC.

The chain joins TRBV7-2 to TRBJ2-7, with 12 bases matching TRBD1. V shed 3 bases, J shed 5 bases, and the junction held 5 bases outside the gene matches. This CDR3 region has 15 residues. Germline lookup yields CDR1 SGHTA and CDR2 FQGNSA. CDR3 region: CASSFAGTGGDEQYF. CDR3 nucleotide sequence: TGTGCCAGCAGCTTTGCCGGGACAGGGGGCGACGAGCAGTACTTC.

The J gene is TRBJ2-5, the V gene TRBV28; D call uncertain. Trimming pared 7 bases from V and 1 base from J, leaving 13 bases between. The CDR3 runs 14 residues. Germline V gene data show CDR1 as MDHEN and CDR2 as SYDVKM. The CDR3 sequence is CASTPLSVQETQYF. The CDR3 DNA follows: TGTGCCAGCACCCCGCTTTCAGTCCAAGAGACCCAGTACTTC.

The chain combines TRBV3-1 (or the pseudogene TRBV3-2) with TRBJ2-5, with 9 bases that match TRBD1. The J segment lost 4 bases and the V segment lost 1 base, leaving 10 bases of the junction unmatched. The CDR3 sequence is 17 residues long. Germline V gene sequence: CDR1 LGHDT, CDR2 YNNKEL (reference sequence). CDR3 sequence (DNA): TGTGCCAGCAGCCAAGCCGTCCGGACAGGGGTGGTAGAGACCCAGTACTTC. This sequence encodes CASSQAVRTGVVETQYF.

This chain uses TRBV11-3 with TRBJ2-7; a weak D match, TRBD1 (6 bases). The CDR3 length is 13 residues. The germline V gene encodes CDR1 SGHNT and CDR2 YENEEA. The V end lost 5 bases, the J end lost 5 bases, and 13 bases lay between the germline ends. The DNA for the CDR3 is TGTGCCAGCAGCCCCGGACAGTCCCACGAGCAGTACTTC. This gives the protein CASSPGQSHEQYF.

The chain recombines TRBV5-1 with TRBJ2-2, with D perhaps TRBD2 (7 bases). The CDR3 contains 14 residues. The germline gives CDR1 SGHRS, CDR2 YFSETQ. V was shortened by 1 base and J by 7 bases, with 11 bases between the two germline ends. The CDR3 region has the DNA TGCGCCAGCAGCTTGAGAAGGGGGGGCGGGGAGCTGTTTTTT. It encodes CASSLRRGGGELFF.

The chain employs TRBV30 and TRBJ1-3; unclear D gene. This CDR3 spans 15 amino acids. Trimming took off 2 bases at V and 8 bases at J, with 19 bases between the two ends. Germline loops: CDR1 GTSNPN, CDR2 SVGIG (reference sequence). CDR3 loop: CAWSYGRGRMDTIYF. DNA for the CDR3: TGTGCCTGGAGTTACGGACGGGGTAGGATGGACACCATATATTTT. The whole variable domain, filled in from reference TRBV30 and TRBJ1-3, reads SQTIHQWPATLVQPVGSPLSLECTVEGTSNPNLYWYRQAAGRGLQLLFYSVGIGQISSEVPQNLSASRPQDRQFILSSKKLLLSDSGFYLCAWSYGRGRMDTIYFGEGSWLTVV.

CDR3 nucleotides: TGTGCCAGCAGCCCGTCGCGGGGTGTCTACAATGAGCAGTTCTTC. Encoded protein: CASSPSRGVYNEQFF. The rearrangement joins TRBV27 to TRBJ2-1; possibly TRBD2 for D (6 bases). V dropped 6 bases and J dropped 3 bases, with 15 bases sitting between them. This CDR3 has 15 residues. Germline V gene lookup returns CDR1 MNHEY and CDR2 SMNVEV (reference sequence).

The chain employs TRBV27 and TRBJ1-5; D ambiguous. Germline values: CDR1 MNHEY, CDR2 SMNVEV (reference sequence). This CDR3 is built from 15 residues. Trimming cost V 6 bases and J 0 bases, with 12 bases left between them. The CDR3 nucleotides are TGTGCCAGCAGGCCTCGGGTTTATAGCAATCAGCCCCAGCATTTT. It yields the protein CASRPRVYSNQPQHF.

The chain has TRBV11-3 and TRBJ2-1, with 12 bases aligning to TRBD2. The CDR3 is 15 amino acids. Germline V gene data show CDR1 as SGHNT and CDR2 as YENEEA. V gave up 5 bases and J gave up 5 bases; unmatched junction bases: 4. In nucleotides, the CDR3 is TGTGCCAGCAGCCCGCGGACTAGCGGGAACAATGAGCAGTTCTTC. Protein: CASSPRTSGNNEQFF.

This clone was found a few times. The rearrangement uses TRBV5-1 and TRBJ1-5; D ambiguous. Germline CDR1 SGHRS, CDR2 YFSETQ. The V end was cut by 3 bases, the J end by 2 bases, with 6 bases between. The CDR3 runs 13 residues. CDR3 nucleotide sequence: TGCGCCAGCAGCTACGGGGGCAATCAGCCCCAGCATTTT. Encoded protein: CASSYGGNQPQHF.

This clone was counted once. This sequence joins TRBV7-2 and TRBJ1-1, with TRBD1 identical over 8 bases. The CDR3 spans 17 residues. V was clipped by 1 base and J by 0 bases; unmatched bases: 7. From germline, CDR1 is SGHTA and CDR2 FQGNSA. The CDR3 region has the DNA TGTGCCAGCAGCTTAGGGGGGGACAGGCGGTTGAACACTGAAGCTTTCTTT. It codes for CASSLGGDRRLNTEAFF.

The chain combines TRBV7-8 with TRBJ1-5; the match to TRBD1 covers 7 bases. This CDR3 has 14 residues. Germline lookup yields CDR1 SGHVS and CDR2 FQNEAQ. Trimming cost V 5 bases and J 7 bases; bases outside gene matches: 8. Here the CDR3 DNA reads TGTGCCAGCAGCCCGACAGGGTTGGGGCAGCCCCAGCATTTT. It yields the protein CASSPTGLGQPQHF. Combining the CDR3 with reference TRBV7-8 and TRBJ1-5 gives the whole variable domain GAGVSQSPRYKVAKRGQDVALRCDPISGHVSLFWYQQALGQGPEFLTYFQNEAQLDKSGLPSDRFFAERPEGSVSTLKIQRTQQEDSAVYLCASSPTGLGQPQHFGDGTRLSIL.